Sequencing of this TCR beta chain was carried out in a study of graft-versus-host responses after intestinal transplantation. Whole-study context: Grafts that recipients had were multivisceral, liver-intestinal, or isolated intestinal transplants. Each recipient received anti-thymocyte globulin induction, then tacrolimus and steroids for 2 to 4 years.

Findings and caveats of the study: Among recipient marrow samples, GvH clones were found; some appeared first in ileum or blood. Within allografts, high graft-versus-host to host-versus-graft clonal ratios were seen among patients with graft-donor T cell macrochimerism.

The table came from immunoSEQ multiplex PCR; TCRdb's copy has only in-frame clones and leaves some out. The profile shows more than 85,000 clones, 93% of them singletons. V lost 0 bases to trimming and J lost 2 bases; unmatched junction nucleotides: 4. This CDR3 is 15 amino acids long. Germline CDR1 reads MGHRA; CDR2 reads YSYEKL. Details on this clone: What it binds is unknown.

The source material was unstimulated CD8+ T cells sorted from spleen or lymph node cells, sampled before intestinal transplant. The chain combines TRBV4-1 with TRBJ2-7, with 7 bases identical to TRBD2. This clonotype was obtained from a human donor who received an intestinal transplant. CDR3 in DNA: TGCGCCAGCAGCCAAGACCCGAGCGGGGCCTACGAGCAGTACTTC. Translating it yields CASSQDPSGAYEQYF.